This T cell receptor beta chain was recorded in a study of blood T cells in healthy people across ages. The CDR3 totals 14 residues. Germline V lookup: CDR1 GTSNPN, CDR2 SVGIG (reference sequence). PCR was performed a second time for about 6 to 12 cycles using a sample-barcoded 5' primer and a J-beta primer mix. Each CDR3 protein gets one entry after TCRdb re-called the 5' RACE reads with MiXCR. Of 750,000 to 950,000 distinct CDR3 sequences detected, roughly 50% appear once; the ten largest clones hold approximately 40%. The receptor comes from a man aged 80 or over in good health. The sample taken for sequencing was blood. V and J are TRBV30 and TRBJ2-4; 7 positions agree with TRBD1. The J call is in doubt because the DNA end fits TRBJ2-7 better. The CDR3 bases are TGTGCCTGGAGTGTCCCAGGGGGTCAGAACGAGCAGTACTTC. This translates into CAWSVPGGQNEQYF.